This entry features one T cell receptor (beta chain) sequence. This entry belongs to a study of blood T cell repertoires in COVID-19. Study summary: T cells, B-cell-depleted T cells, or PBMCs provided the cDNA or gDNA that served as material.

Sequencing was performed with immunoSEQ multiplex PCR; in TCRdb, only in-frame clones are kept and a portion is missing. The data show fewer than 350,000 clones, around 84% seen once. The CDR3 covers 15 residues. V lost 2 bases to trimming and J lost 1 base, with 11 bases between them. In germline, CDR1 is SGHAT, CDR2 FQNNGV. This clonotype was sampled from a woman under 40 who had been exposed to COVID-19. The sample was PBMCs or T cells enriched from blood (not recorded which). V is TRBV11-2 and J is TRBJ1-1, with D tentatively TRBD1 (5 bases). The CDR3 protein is CASSLMRGENTEAFF. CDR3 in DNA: TGTGCCAGCAGCTTAATGCGGGGGGAGAACACTGAAGCTTTCTTT.